This TCR beta chain was recovered during a study of cytomegalovirus exposure and HLA in healthy donors. Notes on the study in general: The dataset shows that most TCR sequences were rare, while some public TCRs occurred in many donors.

CDR3 length equals 15 residues. V was shortened by 3 bases and J by 9 bases, with 18 bases between the two germline ends. Per the germline V gene, CDR1 is KGHSH and CDR2 is LQKENI. The primer mix had 60 Vbeta and 13 Jbeta primers. The repertoire was sequenced with immunoSEQ multiplex PCR; TCRdb's copy has only in-frame clones and lacks some. The data hold approximately 110,000 clones, with 76% observed a single time. As regards this clone: Its antigen is unknown.

The TCR originated in a man aged 40-55 years in good health and CMV-seropositive. The V and J genes are TRBV18 and TRBJ1-5; the D is unclear. Sequences were obtained from PBMCs. This CDR3 is CASSPLRLSSAPQHF. CDR3 nucleotide sequence: TGTGCCAGCTCACCCTTAAGACTCTCCAGCGCGCCCCAGCATTTT.